A selection of T cell receptor beta chains follows, all from one sample in a study of blood T cell repertoires in COVID-19. Sequencing used immunoSEQ multiplex PCR; TCRdb keeps in-frame clones, though not all of them. The sample has more than 250,000 clones; around 83% are singletons. Specimen: peripheral blood. These receptors all stem from a woman in her 50s with acute or convalescent COVID-19. Each CDR3 is given with its conserved first and last residue. The order of the fields is J gene, V gene, clone size, D gene, CDR3 protein, CDR3 DNA. A D gene is named only where the DNA matches it firmly. Clone size appears in some rows only: once, few, many, or a class for an expanded clone.

J gene: TRBJ1-5; V gene: TRBV19; clone size: once; D gene: TRBD1; CDR3 protein: CASSSQGAGQPQHF; CDR3 DNA: TGTGCCAGTAGTTCTCAGGGGGCAGGTCAGCCCCAGCATTTT
J gene: TRBJ2-7; V gene: TRBV28; clone size: NA; D gene: TRBD1; CDR3 protein: CASSIRDRGHYEQYF; CDR3 DNA: TGTGCCAGCAGTATCCGGGACAGGGGGCACTACGAGCAGTACTTC
J gene: TRBJ2-3; V gene: TRBV11-2; clone size: once; D gene: NA; CDR3 protein: CASSLVPLVAENTQYF; CDR3 DNA: TGTGCCAGCAGCTTAGTCCCACTAGTAGCCGAGAATACGCAGTATTTT
J gene: TRBJ2-2; V gene: TRBV5-4; clone size: NA; D gene: NA; CDR3 protein: CASSLAGVGELFF; CDR3 DNA: TGTGCCAGCAGCTTGGCGGGGGTCGGGGAGCTGTTTTTT
J gene: TRBJ1-1; V gene: TRBV7-8; clone size: NA; D gene: NA; CDR3 protein: CASSLGALNTEAFF; CDR3 DNA: TGTGCCAGCAGCTTAGGGGCTTTGAACACTGAAGCTTTCTTT
J gene: TRBJ2-3; V gene: TRBV27; clone size: NA; D gene: TRBD1; CDR3 protein: CASSFLGQGRNTADTQYF; CDR3 DNA: TGTGCCAGCAGTTTTCTCGGACAGGGGAGGAACACAGCAGATACGCAGTATTTT
J gene: TRBJ1-6; V gene: TRBV7-9; clone size: NA; D gene: NA; CDR3 protein: CASSRDPTGTLHF; CDR3 DNA: TGTGCCAGCAGCCGCGATCCAACTGGTACCCTCCACTTT
J gene: TRBJ2-2; V gene: TRBV27; clone size: once; D gene: TRBD1; CDR3 protein: CASSLWTGRKTGELFF; CDR3 DNA: TGTGCCAGCAGTTTGTGGACAGGGCGAAAGACCGGGGAGCTGTTTTTT
J gene: TRBJ1-6; V gene: TRBV12-3/TRBV12-4; clone size: once; D gene: NA; CDR3 protein: CASSPNNSPLHF; CDR3 DNA: TGTGCCAGCAGCCCAAATAATTCACCCCTCCACTTT
J gene: TRBJ2-5; V gene: TRBV5-4; clone size: NA; D gene: TRBD1; CDR3 protein: CASSGGQGQQETQYF; CDR3 DNA: TGTGCCAGCAGCGGCGGACAGGGACAACAGGAGACCCAGTACTTC
J gene: TRBJ1-1; V gene: TRBV11-2; clone size: NA; D gene: NA; CDR3 protein: CASSLVRGPEAFF; CDR3 DNA: TGTGCCAGCAGCTTAGTAAGGGGCCCTGAAGCTTTCTTT
J gene: TRBJ2-5; V gene: TRBV4-1; clone size: NA; D gene: NA; CDR3 protein: CASSQEGALPQETQYF; CDR3 DNA: TGCGCCAGCAGCCAAGAGGGGGCTCTGCCACAAGAGACCCAGTACTTC
J gene: TRBJ1-2; V gene: TRBV5-1; clone size: NA; D gene: TRBD1; CDR3 protein: CASSRDRPNYGYTF; CDR3 DNA: TGCGCCAGCAGTCGGGACAGGCCTAACTATGGCTACACCTTC
J gene: TRBJ1-2; V gene: TRBV4-2; clone size: NA; D gene: NA; CDR3 protein: CASSQENSNGYTF; CDR3 DNA: TGTGCCAGCAGCCAAGAAAATAGTAATGGCTACACCTTC
J gene: TRBJ1-1; V gene: TRBV28; clone size: once; D gene: NA; CDR3 protein: CASSLQQNTEAFF; CDR3 DNA: TGTGCCAGCAGTTTGCAACAGAACACTGAAGCTTTCTTT
J gene: TRBJ1-2; V gene: TRBV4-2; clone size: NA; D gene: TRBD1; CDR3 protein: CASSQGDRGWYGYTF; CDR3 DNA: TGTGCCAGCAGCCAAGGAGACAGGGGATGGTATGGCTACACCTTC
J gene: TRBJ1-5; V gene: TRBV5-1; clone size: NA; D gene: NA; CDR3 protein: CASSLTGNGNQPQHF; CDR3 DNA: TGCGCCAGCAGCCTCACAGGGAATGGCAATCAGCCCCAGCATTTT
J gene: TRBJ2-3; V gene: TRBV14; clone size: NA; D gene: NA; CDR3 protein: CASSRRDTWQYF; CDR3 DNA: TGTGCCAGCAGCCGACGGGATACTTGGCAGTATTTT
J gene: TRBJ2-5; V gene: TRBV29-1; clone size: once; D gene: TRBD2; CDR3 protein: CSVSGADQETQYF; CDR3 DNA: TGCAGCGTAAGCGGGGCAGACCAAGAGACCCAGTACTTC
J gene: TRBJ1-1; V gene: TRBV2; clone size: NA; D gene: NA; CDR3 protein: CAAYRDLNTEAFF; CDR3 DNA: TGTGCCGCTTACAGAGATCTGAACACTGAAGCTTTCTTT
J gene: TRBJ2-7; V gene: TRBV29-1; clone size: once; D gene: NA; CDR3 protein: CSVGPREASYEQYF; CDR3 DNA: TGCAGCGTTGGCCCCCGAGAAGCCTCCTACGAGCAGTACTTC
J gene: TRBJ2-1; V gene: TRBV7-9; clone size: NA; D gene: TRBD2; CDR3 protein: CASSSAIGGTSGMYNEQFF; CDR3 DNA: TGTGCCAGCAGCTCCGCGATCGGCGGGACTAGCGGGATGTACAATGAGCAGTTCTTC
J gene: TRBJ2-1; V gene: TRBV7-3; clone size: NA; D gene: TRBD1; CDR3 protein: CASSLTGGLDEQFF; CDR3 DNA: TGTGCCAGCAGCTTAACAGGGGGCCTGGATGAGCAGTTCTTC
J gene: TRBJ1-2; V gene: TRBV6-6; clone size: NA; D gene: NA; CDR3 protein: CASLNVGGTYGYTF; CDR3 DNA: TGTGCCAGCCTTAACGTGGGGGGAACGTATGGCTACACCTTC
J gene: TRBJ2-6; V gene: TRBV4-2; clone size: NA; D gene: NA; CDR3 protein: CASSQGGDGTSGANVLTF; CDR3 DNA: TGTGCCAGCAGCCAAGGGGGGGACGGAACCTCTGGGGCCAACGTCCTGACTTTC
J gene: TRBJ2-7; V gene: TRBV3-1/TRBV3-2; clone size: NA; D gene: TRBD1; CDR3 protein: CASSHDTGGYEQYF; CDR3 DNA: TGTGCCAGCAGCCATGATACAGGGGGGTACGAGCAGTACTTC
J gene: TRBJ1-2; V gene: TRBV27; clone size: NA; D gene: NA; CDR3 protein: CASSSIPGLVAGDGYTF; CDR3 DNA: TGTGCCAGCAGTTCCATCCCGGGACTAGTGGCGGGGGATGGCTACACCTTC
J gene: TRBJ1-2; V gene: TRBV10-3; clone size: NA; D gene: NA; CDR3 protein: CAIRGTEGSEGYTF; CDR3 DNA: TGTGCCATCAGGGGGACTGAGGGCAGTGAGGGCTACACCTTC
J gene: TRBJ2-4; V gene: TRBV6-6; clone size: NA; D gene: TRBD2; CDR3 protein: CASSYLREGKNIQYF; CDR3 DNA: TGTGCCAGCAGTTACCTACGGGAGGGCAAAAACATTCAGTACTTC
J gene: TRBJ1-5; V gene: TRBV7-9; clone size: NA; D gene: TRBD1; CDR3 protein: CASSLEKGASNQPQHF; CDR3 DNA: TGTGCCAGCAGCTTAGAAAAGGGGGCCAGCAATCAGCCCCAGCATTTT
J gene: TRBJ1-1; V gene: TRBV2; clone size: NA; D gene: NA; CDR3 protein: CASGRQRAFF; CDR3 DNA: TGTGCCAGCGGAAGACAGAGAGCTTTCTTT
J gene: TRBJ1-1; V gene: TRBV27; clone size: NA; D gene: NA; CDR3 protein: CASSLSPGILAEAFF; CDR3 DNA: TGTGCCAGCAGTTTATCCCCAGGGATTTTGGCTGAAGCTTTCTTT